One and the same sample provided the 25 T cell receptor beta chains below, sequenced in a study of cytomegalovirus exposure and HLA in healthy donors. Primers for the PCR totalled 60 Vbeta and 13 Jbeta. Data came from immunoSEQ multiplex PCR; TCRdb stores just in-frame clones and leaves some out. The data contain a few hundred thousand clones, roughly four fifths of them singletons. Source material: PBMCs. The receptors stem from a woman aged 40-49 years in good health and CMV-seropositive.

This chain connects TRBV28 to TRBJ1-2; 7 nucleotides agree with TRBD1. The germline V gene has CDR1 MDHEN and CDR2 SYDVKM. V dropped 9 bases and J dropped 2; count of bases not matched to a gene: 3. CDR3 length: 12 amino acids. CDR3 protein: CASAQGNYGYTF. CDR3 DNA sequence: TGTGCCAGTGCACAGGGGAACTATGGCTACACCTTC.

The CDR3 sequence is CASSFSSYNEQFF. DNA of the CDR3: TGTGCCAGCAGTTTTTCGTCCTACAATGAGCAGTTCTTC. The genes are TRBV28 and TRBJ2-1; D not certain. Per the germline V gene, CDR1 is MDHEN and CDR2 is SYDVKM. The CDR3 loop spans 13 amino acids. Trimming shortened V by 3 bases and J by 1 base, and 4 bases separated the two germline ends.

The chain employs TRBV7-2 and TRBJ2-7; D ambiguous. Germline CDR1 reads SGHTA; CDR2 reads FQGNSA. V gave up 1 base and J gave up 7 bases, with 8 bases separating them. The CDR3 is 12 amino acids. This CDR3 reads CASSLDFQEQYF. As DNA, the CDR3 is TGTGCCAGCAGCTTAGATTTTCAGGAGCAGTACTTC.

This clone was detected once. The CDR3 here is CASGSGGTGELFF. For the CDR3, the DNA is TGCGCCAGCGGCTCAGGTGGCACCGGGGAGCTGTTTTTT. The chain couples TRBV5-1 to TRBJ2-2, with no clear D. This CDR3 region has 13 residues. V was clipped by 7 bases and J by 4 bases, with 11 bases between them. The germline V gene encodes CDR1 SGHRS and CDR2 YFSETQ. Together with reference TRBV5-1 and TRBJ2-2, the CDR3 gives the full variable domain: KAGVTQTPRYLIKTRGQQVTLSCSPISGHRSVSWYQQTPGQGLQFLFEYFSETQRNKGNFPGRFSGRQFSNSRSEMNVSTLELGDSALYLCASGSGGTGELFFGEGSRLTVL.

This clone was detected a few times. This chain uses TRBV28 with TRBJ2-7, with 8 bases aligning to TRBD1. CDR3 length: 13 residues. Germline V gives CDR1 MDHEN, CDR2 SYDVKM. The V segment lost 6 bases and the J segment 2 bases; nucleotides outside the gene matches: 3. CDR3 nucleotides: TGTGCCAGCAGACAGGGGGGAACCTACGAGCAGTACTTC. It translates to CASRQGGTYEQYF.

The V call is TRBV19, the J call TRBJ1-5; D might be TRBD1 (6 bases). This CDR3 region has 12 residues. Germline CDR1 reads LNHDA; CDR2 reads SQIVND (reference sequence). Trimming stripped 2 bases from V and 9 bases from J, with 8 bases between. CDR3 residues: CASSIRGWPQHF. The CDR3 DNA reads TGTGCCAGTAGTATAAGGGGGTGGCCCCAGCATTTT.

CDR3 in amino acids: CAWSSGAARREQYF. The CDR3 DNA follows: TGTGCCTGGAGTTCAGGGGCCGCACGGCGTGAGCAGTACTTC. The chain recombines TRBV30 with TRBJ2-7; a possible D gene is TRBD1 (6 bases). This CDR3 has 14 residues. The ends were cut back, 2 bases at V and 7 bases at J, with 18 bases in the middle. In germline, CDR1 is GTSNPN, CDR2 SVGIG (reference sequence).

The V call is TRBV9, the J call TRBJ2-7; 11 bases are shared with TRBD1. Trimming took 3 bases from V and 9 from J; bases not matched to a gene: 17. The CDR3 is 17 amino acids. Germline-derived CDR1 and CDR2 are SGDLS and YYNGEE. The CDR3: CASSEAPGTGGTGAQYF. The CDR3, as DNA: TGTGCCAGCAGCGAGGCCCCCGGGACAGGGGGGACTGGGGCGCAGTACTTC.

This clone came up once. The CDR3 nucleotides are TGTGCCAGCAGTTCCGGGACAGGAAGCTCTGGGGCCAACGTCCTGACTTTC. Its protein product is CASSSGTGSSGANVLTF. This chain connects TRBV28 to TRBJ2-6, with 8 nucleotides matching TRBD1. V lost 4 bases, J lost 0 bases, and 5 bases stayed unmatched. The CDR3 extends over 17 amino acids. Germline lookup yields CDR1 MDHEN and CDR2 SYDVKM.

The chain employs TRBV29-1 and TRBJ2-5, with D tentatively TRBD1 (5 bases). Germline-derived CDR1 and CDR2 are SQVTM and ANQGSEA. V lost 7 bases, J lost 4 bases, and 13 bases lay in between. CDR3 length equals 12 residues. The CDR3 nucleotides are TGCAGCGCCCAGGGTTTCGGAGAGACCCAGTACTTC. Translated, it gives CSAQGFGETQYF.

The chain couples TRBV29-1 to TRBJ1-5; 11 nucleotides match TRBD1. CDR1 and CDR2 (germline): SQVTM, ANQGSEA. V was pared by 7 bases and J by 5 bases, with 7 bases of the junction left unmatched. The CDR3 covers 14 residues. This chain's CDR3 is CSARTGGKDQPQHF. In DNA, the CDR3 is TGCAGCGCCAGGACAGGGGGCAAGGATCAGCCCCAGCATTTT.

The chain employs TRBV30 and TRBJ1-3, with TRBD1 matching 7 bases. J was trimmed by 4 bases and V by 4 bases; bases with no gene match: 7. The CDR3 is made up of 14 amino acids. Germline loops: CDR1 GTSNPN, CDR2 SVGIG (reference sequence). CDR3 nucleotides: TGTGCCTGGACCCCCGGGACAGCAGGAAACACCATATATTTT. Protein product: CAWTPGTAGNTIYF.

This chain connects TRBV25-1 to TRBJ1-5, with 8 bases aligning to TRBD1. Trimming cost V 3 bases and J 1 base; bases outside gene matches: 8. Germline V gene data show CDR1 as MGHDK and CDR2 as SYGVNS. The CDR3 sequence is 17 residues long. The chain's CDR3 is CASSDKQGVGSNQPQHF. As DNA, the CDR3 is TGTGCCAGCAGTGATAAACAGGGGGTAGGGAGCAATCAGCCCCAGCATTTT.

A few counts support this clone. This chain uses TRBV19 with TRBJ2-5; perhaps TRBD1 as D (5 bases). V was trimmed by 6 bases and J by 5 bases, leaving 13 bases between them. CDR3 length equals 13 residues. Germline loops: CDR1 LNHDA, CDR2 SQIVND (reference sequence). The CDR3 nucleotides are TGTGCCAGTAGCCCGACAGTGTCGGAGACCCAGTACTTC. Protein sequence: CASSPTVSETQYF.

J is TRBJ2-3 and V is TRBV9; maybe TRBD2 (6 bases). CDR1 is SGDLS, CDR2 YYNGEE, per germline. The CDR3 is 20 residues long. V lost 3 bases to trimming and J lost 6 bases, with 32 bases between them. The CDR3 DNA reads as TGTGCCAGCAGCGCCCATCCTCAGCGGGCGTTCCTCAAAGTTGTGGATACGCAGTATTTT. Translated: CASSAHPQRAFLKVVDTQYF.

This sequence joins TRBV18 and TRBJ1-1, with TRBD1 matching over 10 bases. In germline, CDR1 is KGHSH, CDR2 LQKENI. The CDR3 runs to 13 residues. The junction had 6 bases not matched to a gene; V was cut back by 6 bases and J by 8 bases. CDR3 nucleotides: TGTGCCAGCTCGCTTTCGGACAGGGGGGAAGCTTTCTTT. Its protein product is CASSLSDRGEAFF.

The CDR3 coding sequence is TGTGCCACCAGCAGAGTGGGGGGGGCCAATAGCAATCAGCCCCAGCATTTT. This codes for CATSRVGGANSNQPQHF. This chain joins TRBV15 and TRBJ1-5, with D possibly matching TRBD1 (6 bases). The V gene lost 1 base and the J gene lost 0 bases, with 13 bases spanning the gap. Germline lookup yields CDR1 LNHNV and CDR2 YYDKDF (reference sequence). The CDR3 loop spans 17 amino acids. The full variable domain, in which reference TRBV15 and TRBJ1-5 provide the parts outside the CDR3, is DAMVIQNPRYQVTQFGKPVTLSCSQTLNHNVMYWYQQKSSQAPKLLFHYYDKDFNNEADTPDNFQSRRPNTSFCFLDIRSPGLGDTAMYLCATSRVGGANSNQPQHFGDGTRLSIL.

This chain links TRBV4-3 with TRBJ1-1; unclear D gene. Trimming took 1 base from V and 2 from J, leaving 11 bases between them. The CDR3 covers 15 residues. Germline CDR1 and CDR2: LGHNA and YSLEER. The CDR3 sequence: CASSQGAGLNTEAFF. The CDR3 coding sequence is TGCGCCAGCAGCCAAGGGGCGGGCCTTAACACTGAAGCTTTCTTT.

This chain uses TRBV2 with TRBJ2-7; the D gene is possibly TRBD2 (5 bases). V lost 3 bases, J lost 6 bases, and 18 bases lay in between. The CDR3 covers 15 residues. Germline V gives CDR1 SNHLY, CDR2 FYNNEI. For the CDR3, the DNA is TGTGCCAGCAGTGATACAGCGGCCTTCTTTGTCGAGCAGTACTTC. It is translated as CASSDTAAFFVEQYF.

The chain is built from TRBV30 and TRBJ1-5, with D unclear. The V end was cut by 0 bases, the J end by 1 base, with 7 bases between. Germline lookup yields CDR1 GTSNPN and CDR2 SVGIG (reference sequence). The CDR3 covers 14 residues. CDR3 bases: TGTGCCTGGAGTGTTTTCGGGAGCAATCAGCCCCAGCATTTT. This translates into CAWSVFGSNQPQHF.

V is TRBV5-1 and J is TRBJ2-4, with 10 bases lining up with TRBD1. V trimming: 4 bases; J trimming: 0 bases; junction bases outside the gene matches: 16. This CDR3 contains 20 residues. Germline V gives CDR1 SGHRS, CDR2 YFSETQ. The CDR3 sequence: CASSPRDRGATTTAKNIQYF. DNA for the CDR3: TGCGCCAGCAGCCCCCGGGACAGGGGAGCGACTACCACAGCCAAAAACATTCAGTACTTC.

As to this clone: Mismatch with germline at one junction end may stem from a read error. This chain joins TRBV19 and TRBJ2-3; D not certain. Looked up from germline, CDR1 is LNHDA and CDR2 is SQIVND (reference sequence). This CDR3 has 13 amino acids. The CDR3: CASSKVGTDTQFF. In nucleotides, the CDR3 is TGTGCCAGTAGTAAGGTTGGCACAGATACGCAGTTTTTT.

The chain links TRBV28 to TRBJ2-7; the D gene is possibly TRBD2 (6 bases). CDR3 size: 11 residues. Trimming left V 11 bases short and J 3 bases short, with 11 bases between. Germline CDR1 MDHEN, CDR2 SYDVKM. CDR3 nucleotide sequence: TGTGCCTGCCAGGGAGGCTACGAGCAGTACTTC. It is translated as CACQGGYEQYF.

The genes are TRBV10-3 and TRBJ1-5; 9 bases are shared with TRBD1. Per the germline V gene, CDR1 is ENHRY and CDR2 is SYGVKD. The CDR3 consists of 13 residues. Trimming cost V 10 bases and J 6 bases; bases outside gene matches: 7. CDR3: CATGTGTGQPQHF. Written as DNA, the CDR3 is TGTGCCACCGGGACAGGGACAGGTCAGCCCCAGCATTTT.

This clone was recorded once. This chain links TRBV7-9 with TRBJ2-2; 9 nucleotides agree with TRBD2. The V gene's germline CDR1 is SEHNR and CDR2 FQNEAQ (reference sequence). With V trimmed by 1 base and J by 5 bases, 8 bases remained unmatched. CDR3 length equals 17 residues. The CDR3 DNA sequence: TGTGCCAGCAGCTTAGGGTTAGCGGGAGCGTCAACCGGGGAGCTGTTTTTT. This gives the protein CASSLGLAGASTGELFF.